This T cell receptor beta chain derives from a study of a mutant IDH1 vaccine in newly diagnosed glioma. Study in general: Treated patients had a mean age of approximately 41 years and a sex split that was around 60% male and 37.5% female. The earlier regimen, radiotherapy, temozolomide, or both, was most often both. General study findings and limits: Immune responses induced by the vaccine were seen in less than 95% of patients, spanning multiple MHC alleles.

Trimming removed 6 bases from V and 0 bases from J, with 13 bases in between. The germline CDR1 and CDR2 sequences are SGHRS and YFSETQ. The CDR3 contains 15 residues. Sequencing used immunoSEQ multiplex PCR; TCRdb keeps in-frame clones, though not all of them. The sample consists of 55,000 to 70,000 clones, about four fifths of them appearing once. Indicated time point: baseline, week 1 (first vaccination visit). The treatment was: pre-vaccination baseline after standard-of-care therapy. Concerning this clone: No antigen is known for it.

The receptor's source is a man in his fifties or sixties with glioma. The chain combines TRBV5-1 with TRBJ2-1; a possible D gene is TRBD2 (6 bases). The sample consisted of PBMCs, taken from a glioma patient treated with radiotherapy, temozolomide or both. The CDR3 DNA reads TGCGCCAGCAATGCAGGCGGGACCTCCTACAATGAGCAGTTCTTC. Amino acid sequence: CASNAGGTSYNEQFF.